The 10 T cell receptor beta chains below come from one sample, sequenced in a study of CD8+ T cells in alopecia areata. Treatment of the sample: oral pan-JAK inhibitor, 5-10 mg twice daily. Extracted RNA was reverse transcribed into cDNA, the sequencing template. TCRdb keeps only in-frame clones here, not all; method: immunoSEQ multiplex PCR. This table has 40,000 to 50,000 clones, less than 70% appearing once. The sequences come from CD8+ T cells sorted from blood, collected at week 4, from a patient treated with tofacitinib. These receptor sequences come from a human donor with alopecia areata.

This CDR3 is CASSLSGSNEQFF. The CDR3 nucleotides are TGCGCCAGCAGCTTGAGTGGCAGCAATGAGCAGTTCTTC. This sequence joins TRBV5-1 and TRBJ2-1; D unclear. Germline loops: CDR1 SGHRS, CDR2 YFSETQ. The CDR3 length is 13 residues. V was pared by 1 base and J by 6 bases, with 8 bases between.

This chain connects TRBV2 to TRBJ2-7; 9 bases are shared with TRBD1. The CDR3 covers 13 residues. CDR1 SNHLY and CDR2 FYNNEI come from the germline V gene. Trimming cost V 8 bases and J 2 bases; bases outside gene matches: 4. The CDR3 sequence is CASGTGTTYEQYF. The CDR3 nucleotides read TGTGCCAGCGGGACAGGGACAACCTACGAGCAGTACTTC.

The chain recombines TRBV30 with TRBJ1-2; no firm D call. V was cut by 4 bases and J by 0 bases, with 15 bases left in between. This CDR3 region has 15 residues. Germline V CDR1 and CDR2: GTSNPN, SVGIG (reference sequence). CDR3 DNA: TGTGCCTGGATCCTCGGACGGGGAACTAACTATGGCTACACCTTC. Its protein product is CAWILGRGTNYGYTF. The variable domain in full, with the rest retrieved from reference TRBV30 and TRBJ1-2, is SQTIHQWPATLVQPVGSPLSLECTVEGTSNPNLYWYRQAAGRGLQLLFYSVGIGQISSEVPQNLSASRPQDRQFILSSKKLLLSDSGFYLCAWILGRGTNYGYTFGSGTRLTVV.

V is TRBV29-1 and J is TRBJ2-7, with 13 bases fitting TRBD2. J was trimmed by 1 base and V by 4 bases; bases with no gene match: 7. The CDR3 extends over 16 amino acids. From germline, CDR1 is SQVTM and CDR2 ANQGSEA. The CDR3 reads CSVALSTSGGSYEQYF. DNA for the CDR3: TGCAGCGTTGCCCTCTCGACTAGCGGGGGGTCCTACGAGCAGTACTTC.

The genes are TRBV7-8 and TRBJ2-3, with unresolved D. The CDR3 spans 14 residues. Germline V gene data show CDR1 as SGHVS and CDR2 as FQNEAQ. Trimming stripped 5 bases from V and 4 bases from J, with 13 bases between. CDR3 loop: CASSPSLGADTQYF. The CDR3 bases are TGTGCCAGCAGCCCTTCCCTAGGTGCAGATACGCAGTATTTT.

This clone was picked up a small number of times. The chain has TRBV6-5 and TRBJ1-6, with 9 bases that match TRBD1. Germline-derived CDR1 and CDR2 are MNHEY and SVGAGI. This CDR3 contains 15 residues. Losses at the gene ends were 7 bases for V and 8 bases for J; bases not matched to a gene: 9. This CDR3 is CASMGGDRVYSPLHF. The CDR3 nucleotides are TGTGCCAGCATGGGGGGGGACAGGGTGTATTCACCCCTCCACTTT.

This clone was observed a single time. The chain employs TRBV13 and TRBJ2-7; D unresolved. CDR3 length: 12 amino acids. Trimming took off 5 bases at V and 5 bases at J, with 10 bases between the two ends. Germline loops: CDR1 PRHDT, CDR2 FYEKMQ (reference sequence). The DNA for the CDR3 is TGTGCCAGCAGCCTAACATCGGACGAGCAGTACTTC. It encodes CASSLTSDEQYF.

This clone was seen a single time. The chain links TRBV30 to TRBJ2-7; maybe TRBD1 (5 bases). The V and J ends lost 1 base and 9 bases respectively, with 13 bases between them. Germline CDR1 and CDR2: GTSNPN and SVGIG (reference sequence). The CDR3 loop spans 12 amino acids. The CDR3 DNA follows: TGTGCCTGGAGTGAAGGGGCCTCCGGGCAGTACTTC. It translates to CAWSEGASGQYF.

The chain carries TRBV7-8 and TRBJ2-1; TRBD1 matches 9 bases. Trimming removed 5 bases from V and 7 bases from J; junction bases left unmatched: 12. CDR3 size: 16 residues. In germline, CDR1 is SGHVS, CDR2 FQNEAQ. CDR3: CASSPRDRVFSNEQFF. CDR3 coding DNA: TGTGCCAGCAGCCCGCGGGACAGGGTGTTTTCAAATGAGCAGTTCTTC.

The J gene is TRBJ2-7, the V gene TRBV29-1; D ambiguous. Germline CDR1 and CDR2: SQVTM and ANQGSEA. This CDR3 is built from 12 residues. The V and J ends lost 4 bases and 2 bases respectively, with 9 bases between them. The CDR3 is CSVGTDTYEQYF. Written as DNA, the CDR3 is TGCAGCGTTGGGACCGATACCTACGAGCAGTACTTC.